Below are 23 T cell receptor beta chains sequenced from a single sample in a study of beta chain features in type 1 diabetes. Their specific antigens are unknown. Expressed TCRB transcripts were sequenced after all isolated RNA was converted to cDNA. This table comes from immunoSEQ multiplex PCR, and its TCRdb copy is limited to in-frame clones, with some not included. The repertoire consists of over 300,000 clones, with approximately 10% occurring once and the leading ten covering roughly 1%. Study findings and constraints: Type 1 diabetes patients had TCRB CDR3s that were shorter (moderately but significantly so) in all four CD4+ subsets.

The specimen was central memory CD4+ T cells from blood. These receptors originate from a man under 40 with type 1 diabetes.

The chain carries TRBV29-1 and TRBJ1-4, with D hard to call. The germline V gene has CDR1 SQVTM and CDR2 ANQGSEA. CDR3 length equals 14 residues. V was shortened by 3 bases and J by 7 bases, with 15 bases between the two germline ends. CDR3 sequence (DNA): TGCAGCGTTGAGATAGGAGCCCCGACTGAAAAACTGTTTTTT. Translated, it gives CSVEIGAPTEKLFF.

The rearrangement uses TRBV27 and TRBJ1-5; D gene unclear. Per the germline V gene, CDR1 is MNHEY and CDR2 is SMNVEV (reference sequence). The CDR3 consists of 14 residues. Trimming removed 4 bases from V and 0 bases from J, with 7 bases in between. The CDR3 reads CASSWGHSNQPQHF. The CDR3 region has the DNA TGTGCCAGCAGTTGGGGTCATAGCAATCAGCCCCAGCATTTT.

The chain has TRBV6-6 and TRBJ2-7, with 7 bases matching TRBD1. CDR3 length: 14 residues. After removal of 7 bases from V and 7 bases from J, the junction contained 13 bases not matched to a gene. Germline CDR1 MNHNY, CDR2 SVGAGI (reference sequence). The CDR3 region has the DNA TGTGCCAGCACCCCGGGACAGCCTTTGGATGAGCAGTACTTC. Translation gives CASTPGQPLDEQYF.

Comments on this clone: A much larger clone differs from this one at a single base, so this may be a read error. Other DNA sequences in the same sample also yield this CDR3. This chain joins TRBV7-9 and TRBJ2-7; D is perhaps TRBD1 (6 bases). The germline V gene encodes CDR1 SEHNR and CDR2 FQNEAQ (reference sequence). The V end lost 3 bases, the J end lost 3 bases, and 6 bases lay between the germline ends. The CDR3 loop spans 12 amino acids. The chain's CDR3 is CASSLTGYEQYF. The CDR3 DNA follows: TGTGCCAGCAGCTTGACAGGCTACGAGCAGTACTTC.

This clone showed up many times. DNA for the CDR3: TGTGCCAGCAAGAGTGCTAGCGGGGAGAATGAGCAGTTCTTC. Its protein is CASKSASGENEQFF. The chain carries TRBV2 and TRBJ2-1, with 9 bases matching TRBD2. Germline values: CDR1 SNHLY, CDR2 FYNNEI. The CDR3 length is 14 residues. V lost 7 bases, J lost 7 bases, and 8 bases stayed unmatched.

CDR3 region: CASSGTGSETQYF. CDR3 DNA: TGTGCCAGCAGCGGTACAGGGTCAGAGACCCAGTACTTC. The gene calls are TRBV11-3 and TRBJ2-5; perhaps TRBD1 as D (6 bases). The CDR3 covers 13 residues. V lost 5 bases to trimming and J lost 4 bases, with 11 bases between them. Germline V gives CDR1 SGHNT, CDR2 YENEEA.

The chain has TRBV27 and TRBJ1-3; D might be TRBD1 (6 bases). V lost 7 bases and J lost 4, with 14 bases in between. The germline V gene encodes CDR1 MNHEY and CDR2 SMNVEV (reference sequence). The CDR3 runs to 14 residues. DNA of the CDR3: TGTGCCAGCAAAAAAACAGGGTCAGGAAACACCATATATTTT. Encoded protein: CASKKTGSGNTIYF.

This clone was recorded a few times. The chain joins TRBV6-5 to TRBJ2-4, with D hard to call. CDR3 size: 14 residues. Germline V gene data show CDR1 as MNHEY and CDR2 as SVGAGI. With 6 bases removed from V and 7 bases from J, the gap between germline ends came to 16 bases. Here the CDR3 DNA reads TGTGCCAGCAGCTCTACCCCGTCTCCGAACATTCAGTACTTC. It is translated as CASSSTPSPNIQYF.

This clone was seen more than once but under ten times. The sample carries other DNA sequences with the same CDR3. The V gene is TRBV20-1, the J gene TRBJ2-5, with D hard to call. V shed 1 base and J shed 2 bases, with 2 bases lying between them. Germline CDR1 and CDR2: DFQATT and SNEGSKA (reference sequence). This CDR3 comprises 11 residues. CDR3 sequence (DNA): TGCAGTGCTAGAGCACAAGAGACCCAGTACTTC. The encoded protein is CSARAQETQYF.

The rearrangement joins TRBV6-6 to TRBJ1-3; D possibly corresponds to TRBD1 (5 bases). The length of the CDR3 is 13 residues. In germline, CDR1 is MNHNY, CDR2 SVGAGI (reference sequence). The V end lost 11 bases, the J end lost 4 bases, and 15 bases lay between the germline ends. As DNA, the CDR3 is TGTGCCTGCCTGGGGACTTTCGGAAACACCATATATTTT. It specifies CACLGTFGNTIYF.

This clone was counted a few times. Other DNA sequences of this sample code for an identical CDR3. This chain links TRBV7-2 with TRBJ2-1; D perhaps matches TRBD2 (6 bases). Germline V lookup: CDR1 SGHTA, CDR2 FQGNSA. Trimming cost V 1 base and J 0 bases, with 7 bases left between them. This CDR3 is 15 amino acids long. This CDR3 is CASSLGLVSYNEQFF. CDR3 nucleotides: TGTGCCAGCAGCTTAGGACTAGTCTCCTACAATGAGCAGTTCTTC.

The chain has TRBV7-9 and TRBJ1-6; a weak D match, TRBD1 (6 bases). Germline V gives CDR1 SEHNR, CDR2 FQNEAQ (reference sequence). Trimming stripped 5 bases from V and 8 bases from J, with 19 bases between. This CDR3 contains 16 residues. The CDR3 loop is CASSPSGGLLHSPLHF. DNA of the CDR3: TGTGCCAGCAGCCCGTCGGGGGGGCTCCTGCATTCACCCCTCCACTTT.

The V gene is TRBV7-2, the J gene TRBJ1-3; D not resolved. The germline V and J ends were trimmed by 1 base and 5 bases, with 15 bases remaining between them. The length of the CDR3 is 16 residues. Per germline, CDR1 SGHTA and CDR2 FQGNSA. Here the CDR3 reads CASSLDGILGRNTIYF. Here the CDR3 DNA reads TGTGCCAGCAGCTTAGATGGCATCTTGGGCCGAAACACCATATATTTT. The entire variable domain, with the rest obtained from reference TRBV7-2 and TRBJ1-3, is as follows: GAGVSQSPSNKVTEKGKDVELRCDPISGHTALYWYRQSLGQGLEFLIYFQGNSAPDKSGLPSDRFSAERTGGSVSTLTIQRTQQEDSAVYLCASSLDGILGRNTIYFGEGSWLTVV.

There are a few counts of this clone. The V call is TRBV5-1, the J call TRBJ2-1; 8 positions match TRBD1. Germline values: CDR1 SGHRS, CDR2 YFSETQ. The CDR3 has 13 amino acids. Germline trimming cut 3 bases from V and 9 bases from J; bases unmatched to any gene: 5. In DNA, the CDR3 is TGCGCCAGCAGCTCGGACAGGGATGGTGAGCAGTTCTTC. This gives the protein CASSSDRDGEQFF.

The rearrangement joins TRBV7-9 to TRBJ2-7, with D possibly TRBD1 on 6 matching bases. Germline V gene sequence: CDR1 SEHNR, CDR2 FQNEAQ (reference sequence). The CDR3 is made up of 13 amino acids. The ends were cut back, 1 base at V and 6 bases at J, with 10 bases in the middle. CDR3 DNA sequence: TGTGCCAGCAGCTTAGTAGGGGGTGGCGAGCAGTACTTC. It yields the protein CASSLVGGGEQYF.

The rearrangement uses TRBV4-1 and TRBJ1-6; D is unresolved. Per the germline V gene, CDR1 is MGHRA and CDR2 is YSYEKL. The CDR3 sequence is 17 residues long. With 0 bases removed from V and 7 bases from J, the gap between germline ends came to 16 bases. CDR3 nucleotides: TGCGCCAGCAGCCAAGATTTAGGCGGGGTGGGCAATTCACCCCTCCACTTT. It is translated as CASSQDLGGVGNSPLHF.

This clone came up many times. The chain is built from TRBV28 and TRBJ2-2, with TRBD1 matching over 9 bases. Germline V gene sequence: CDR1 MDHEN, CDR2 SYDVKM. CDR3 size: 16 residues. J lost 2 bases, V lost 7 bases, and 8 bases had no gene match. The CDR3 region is CASTSLGQGNTGELFF. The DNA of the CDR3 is TGTGCCAGCACCTCACTGGGACAGGGTAACACCGGGGAGCTGTTTTTT.

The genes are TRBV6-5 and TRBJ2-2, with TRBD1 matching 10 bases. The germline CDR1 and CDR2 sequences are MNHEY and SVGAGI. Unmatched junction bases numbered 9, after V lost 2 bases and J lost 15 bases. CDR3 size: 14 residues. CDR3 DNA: TGTGCCAGCAGTTACCCGGGACAGGGGTTCGGGATGTTTTTT. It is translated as CASSYPGQGFGMFF.

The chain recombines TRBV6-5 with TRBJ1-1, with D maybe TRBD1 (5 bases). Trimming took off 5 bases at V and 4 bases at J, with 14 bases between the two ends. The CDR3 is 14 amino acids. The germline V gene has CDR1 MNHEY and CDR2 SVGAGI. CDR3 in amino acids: CASSPTAGRTEAFF. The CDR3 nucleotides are TGTGCCAGCAGTCCAACGGCAGGGCGCACTGAAGCTTTCTTT.

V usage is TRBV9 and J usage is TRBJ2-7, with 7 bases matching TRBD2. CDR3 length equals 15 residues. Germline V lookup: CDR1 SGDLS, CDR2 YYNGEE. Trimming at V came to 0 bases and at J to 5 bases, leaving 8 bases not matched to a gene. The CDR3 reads CASSVDELATDEQYF. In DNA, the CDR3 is TGTGCCAGCAGCGTAGACGAACTAGCGACAGACGAGCAGTACTTC.

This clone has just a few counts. The CDR3 bases are TGTGCCAGCAGTTCCGGACAGGGAAGCGATGGCTACACCTTC. Its protein product is CASSSGQGSDGYTF. This sequence joins TRBV27 and TRBJ1-2, with TRBD1 matching 8 bases. Germline CDR1 reads MNHEY; CDR2 reads SMNVEV (reference sequence). The CDR3 contains 14 residues. V lost 4 bases and J lost 6; bases outside the gene matches: 7.

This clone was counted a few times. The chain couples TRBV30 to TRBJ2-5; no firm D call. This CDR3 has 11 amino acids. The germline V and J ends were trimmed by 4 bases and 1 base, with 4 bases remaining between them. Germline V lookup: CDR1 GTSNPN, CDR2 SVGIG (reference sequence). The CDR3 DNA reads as TGTGCCTGGAACGGCCAAGAGACCCAGTACTTC. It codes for CAWNGQETQYF.

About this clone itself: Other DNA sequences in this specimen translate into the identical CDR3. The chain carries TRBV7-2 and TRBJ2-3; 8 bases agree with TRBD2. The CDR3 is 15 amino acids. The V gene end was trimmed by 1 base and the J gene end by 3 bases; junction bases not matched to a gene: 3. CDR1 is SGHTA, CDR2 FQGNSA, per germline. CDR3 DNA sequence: TGTGCCAGCAGCTTAGGCGGGGGGCGGACAGATACGCAGTATTTT. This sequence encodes CASSLGGGRTDTQYF.